A single sample is the source of the 4 T cell receptor beta chains below, sequenced in a study of cytomegalovirus exposure and HLA in healthy donors. PCR involved 60 Vbeta and 13 Jbeta primers. The method was immunoSEQ multiplex PCR; TCRdb's version includes in-frame clones alone and lacks a portion of them. Of some 96,000 clones in the sample, under 80% are singletons; the top ten hold roughly 7.7%. Input material: PBMCs. These receptors were taken from a man aged 40-55 years in good health and CMV-seropositive.

The table lists this clone with a few counts. The chain couples TRBV4-3 to TRBJ1-2, with no clear D. Germline CDR1 LGHNA, CDR2 YSLEER. The CDR3 sequence is 13 residues long. Between the trimmed V and J ends, which lost 4 bases and 8 bases, there was a span of 14 bases. The CDR3, as DNA: TGCGCCAGCAGCCGAAGTGTGGAGGGCGGCTACACCTTC. Translated: CASSRSVEGGYTF.

The chain uses TRBV27 and TRBJ1-6, with TRBD1 identical over 9 bases. Germline trimming cut 5 bases from V and 7 bases from J; bases unmatched to any gene: 3. The CDR3 has 14 residues. Germline-derived CDR1 and CDR2 are MNHEY and SMNVEV (reference sequence). CDR3 DNA sequence: TGTGCCAGCAGTCCGGACAGGGGAAATTCACCCCTCCACTTT. Protein sequence: CASSPDRGNSPLHF.

The chain has TRBV11-3 and TRBJ2-7, with a weak D call TRBD2 (6 bases). From germline, CDR1 is SGHNT and CDR2 YENEEA. Trimming pared 1 base from V and 2 bases from J, leaving 12 bases between. The CDR3 covers 15 residues. CDR3 residues: CASSLGTGEAYEQYF. The CDR3, as DNA: TGTGCCAGCAGCTTAGGTACGGGGGAAGCCTACGAGCAGTACTTC.

This chain connects TRBV10-3 to TRBJ2-3, with TRBD2 matching 7 bases. After removal of 9 bases from V and 0 bases from J, the junction contained 6 bases not matched to a gene. The CDR3 has 14 amino acids. Germline V gene sequence: CDR1 ENHRY, CDR2 SYGVKD. CDR3 sequence (DNA): TGTGCCATAAGACTAGCCCAGAGCACAGATACGCAGTATTTT. Its translation is CAIRLAQSTDTQYF.